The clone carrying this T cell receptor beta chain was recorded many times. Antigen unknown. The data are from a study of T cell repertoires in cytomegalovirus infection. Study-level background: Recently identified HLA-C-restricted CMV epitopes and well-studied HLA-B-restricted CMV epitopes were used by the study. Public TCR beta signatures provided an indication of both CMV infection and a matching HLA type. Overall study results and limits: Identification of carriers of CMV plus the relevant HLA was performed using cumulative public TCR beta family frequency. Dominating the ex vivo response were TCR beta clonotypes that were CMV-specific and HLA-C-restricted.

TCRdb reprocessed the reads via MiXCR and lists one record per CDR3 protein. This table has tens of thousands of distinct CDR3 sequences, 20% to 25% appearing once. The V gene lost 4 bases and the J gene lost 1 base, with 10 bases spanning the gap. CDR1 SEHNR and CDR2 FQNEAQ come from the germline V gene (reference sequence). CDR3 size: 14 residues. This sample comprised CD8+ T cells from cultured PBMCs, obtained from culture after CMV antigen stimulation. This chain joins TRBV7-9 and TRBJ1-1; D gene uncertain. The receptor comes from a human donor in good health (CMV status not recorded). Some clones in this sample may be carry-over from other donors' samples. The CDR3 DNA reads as TGTGCCAGCAGCTCGACCGAACAGAACACTGAAGCTTTCTTT. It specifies CASSSTEQNTEAFF.